This TCR beta chain was obtained from a study of blood T cell repertoires in COVID-19. Study at large: The origin of the acute and convalescent COVID-19 samples was the United States, Italy and Spain. PBMCs, B-cell-depleted T cells, or T cells provided the cDNA or gDNA that made up the material.

The germline V and J ends were trimmed by 7 bases and 5 bases, with 23 bases remaining between them. This CDR3 spans 16 amino acids. The germline gives CDR1 SNHLY, CDR2 FYNNEI. Authors' data handling: By means of reference gene primer amplification, nucleated cell counts were estimated. Using immunoSEQ multiplex PCR, the repertoire was profiled, and TCRdb retains in-frame clones only, with some absent. That table furnishes V, J and clone size, whereas the DNA furnished D and trimming. The sample holds about 230,000 clones; roughly 88% are singletons and the top ten take approximately 2%. Sequences were obtained from peripheral blood. This chain uses TRBV2 with TRBJ2-5; D possibly corresponds to TRBD1 (8 bases). This receptor was obtained from a middle-aged man who had recovered from COVID-19. In nucleotides, the CDR3 is TGTGCCAGCATGTACAACAGGGGGGGTGGCGGCGAGACCCAGTACTTC. Its translation: CASMYNRGGGGETQYF. The full variable domain, in which reference TRBV2 and TRBJ2-5 provide the parts outside the CDR3, is EPEVTQTPSHQVTQMGQEVILRCVPISNHLYFYWYRQILGQKVEFLVSFYNNEISEKSEIFDDQFSVERPDGSNFTLKIRSTKLEDSAMYFCASMYNRGGGGETQYFGPGTRLLVL.